This T cell receptor beta chain emerged from a study of cytomegalovirus exposure and HLA in healthy donors. TCRdb's table, derived via immunoSEQ multiplex PCR, lists solely in-frame clones and lacks some. Of some 56,000 clones in the sample, roughly 92% were seen once. Study findings and constraints: Later, an analysis found that TCR clusters from the first cohort tended to co-occur in the 120 validation repertoires.

CDR1 is SGHTA, CDR2 FQGNSA, per germline. With 0 bases removed from V and 7 bases from J, the gap between germline ends came to 13 bases. The CDR3 loop spans 15 amino acids. Worth noting for this clone: Its matching antigen is unknown.

The sample comprised PBMCs. The TCR comes from a man aged 18 to 30 in good health and CMV-seronegative. The chain combines TRBV7-2 with TRBJ1-5; possibly TRBD1 for D (6 bases). The CDR3 here is CASSLAFAGAQPQHF. CDR3 coding DNA: TGTGCCAGCAGCTTAGCCTTCGCAGGGGCACAGCCCCAGCATTTT.